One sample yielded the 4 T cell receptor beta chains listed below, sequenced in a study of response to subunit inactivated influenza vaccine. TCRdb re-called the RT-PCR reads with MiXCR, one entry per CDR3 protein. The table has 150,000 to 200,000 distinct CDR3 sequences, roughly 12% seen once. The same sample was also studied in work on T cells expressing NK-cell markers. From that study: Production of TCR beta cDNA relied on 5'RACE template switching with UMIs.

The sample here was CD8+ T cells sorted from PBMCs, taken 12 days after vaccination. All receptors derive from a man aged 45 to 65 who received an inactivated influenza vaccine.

CDR3 sequence (DNA): TGTGCCAGCAGTCCTAGCCTGCGCCGCAATGAGCAGTTCTTC. Encoded protein: CASSPSLRRNEQFF. The rearrangement links TRBV6-1 to TRBJ2-1; a weak D match, TRBD2 (5 bases). The CDR3 has 14 amino acids. The V end was cut by 5 bases, the J end by 6 bases, with 14 bases between. Germline V gives CDR1 MNHNS, CDR2 SASEGT.

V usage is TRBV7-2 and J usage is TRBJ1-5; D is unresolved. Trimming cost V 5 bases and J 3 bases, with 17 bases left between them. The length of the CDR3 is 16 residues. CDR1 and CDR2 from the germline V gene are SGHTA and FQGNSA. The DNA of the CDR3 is TGTGCCAGCAGCCCAGGATTCACCCCCTCCAATCAGCCCCAGCATTTT. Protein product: CASSPGFTPSNQPQHF. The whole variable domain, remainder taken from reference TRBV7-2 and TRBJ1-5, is GAGVSQSPSNKVTEKGKDVELRCDPISGHTALYWYRQSLGQGLEFLIYFQGNSAPDKSGLPSDRFSAERTGGSVSTLTIQRTQQEDSAVYLCASSPGFTPSNQPQHFGDGTRLSIL.

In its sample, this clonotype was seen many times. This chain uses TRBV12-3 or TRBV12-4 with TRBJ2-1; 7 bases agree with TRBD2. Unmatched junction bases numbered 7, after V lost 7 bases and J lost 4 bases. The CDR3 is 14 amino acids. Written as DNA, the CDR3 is TGTGCCAGCACCGCTTGGGGGGGGTACAATGAGCAGTTCTTC. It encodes CASTAWGGYNEQFF.

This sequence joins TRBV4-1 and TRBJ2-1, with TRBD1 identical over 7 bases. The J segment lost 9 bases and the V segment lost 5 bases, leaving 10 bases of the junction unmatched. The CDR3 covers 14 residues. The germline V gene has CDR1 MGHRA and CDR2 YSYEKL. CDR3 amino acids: CASSNVQGTGEQFF. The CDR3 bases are TGCGCCAGCAGCAACGTACAGGGGACGGGTGAGCAGTTCTTC.